The 13 T cell receptor beta chains below come from one sample, sequenced in a study of blood T cell repertoires in COVID-19. Generated by immunoSEQ multiplex PCR, the TCRdb table keeps only in-frame clones and is missing some. The profile shows some 250,000 clones, over 80% of them singletons. The specimen was peripheral blood. Receptors originate from a man between 35 and 55 years old with acute or convalescent COVID-19.

This sequence joins TRBV4-1 and TRBJ1-6, with 7 bases fitting TRBD1. Per the germline V gene, CDR1 is MGHRA and CDR2 is YSYEKL. The CDR3 spans 16 residues. V lost 4 bases, J lost 6 bases, and 9 bases stayed unmatched. The CDR3 coding sequence is TGCGCCAGCAGCCGCCTATGGACAGGCGGTAATTCACCCCTCCACTTT. It encodes CASSRLWTGGNSPLHF.

The rearrangement links TRBV13 to TRBJ2-1, with 9 bases aligning to TRBD2. J gave up 7 bases and V 2 bases, and 12 bases lay outside the gene matches. The CDR3 runs 17 residues. CDR1 PRHDT and CDR2 FYEKMQ come from the germline V gene (reference sequence). DNA of the CDR3: TGTGCCAGCAGCTTACTAGCGGGACCATCAGCAAGAAATGAGCAGTTCTTC. It translates to CASSLLAGPSARNEQFF. Drawing the rest from reference TRBV13 and TRBJ2-1, the complete variable domain is AAGVIQSPRHLIKEKRETATLKCYPIPRHDTVYWYQQGPGQDPQFLISFYEKMQSDKGSIPDRFSAQQFSDYHSELNMSSLELGDSALYFCASSLLAGPSARNEQFFGPGTRLTVL.

This chain uses TRBV14 with TRBJ2-6; a possible D gene is TRBD2 (5 bases). The CDR3 is made up of 15 amino acids. Germline CDR1 reads SGHDN; CDR2 reads FVKESK. Trimming cost V 4 bases and J 4 bases, with 11 bases left between them. CDR3 nucleotides: TGTGCCAGCAGCCGCCGGGGAGCCGGGGCCAACGTCCTGACTTTC. Residues: CASSRRGAGANVLTF.

This clone showed up just once. The chain combines TRBV5-1 with TRBJ1-3; no firm D call. Trimming shortened V by 5 bases and J by 3 bases, and 15 bases separated the two germline ends. The CDR3 is 15 amino acids. CDR1 is SGHRS and CDR2 is YFSETQ in the germline V gene. For the CDR3, the DNA is TGCGCCAGCAGGGAGTATTGGGAGGTTGGAAACACCATATATTTT. Amino acid sequence: CASREYWEVGNTIYF. The entire variable domain, with the rest obtained from reference TRBV5-1 and TRBJ1-3, is as follows: KAGVTQTPRYLIKTRGQQVTLSCSPISGHRSVSWYQQTPGQGLQFLFEYFSETQRNKGNFPGRFSGRQFSNSRSEMNVSTLELGDSALYLCASREYWEVGNTIYFGEGSWLTVV.

This chain connects TRBV30 to TRBJ2-5; 9 bases agree with TRBD2. Germline lookup yields CDR1 GTSNPN and CDR2 SVGIG (reference sequence). With 5 bases clipped from V and 5 bases from J, the junction kept 9 bases outside the gene matches. The CDR3 consists of 14 residues. CDR3 DNA sequence: TGTGCCTGGTGGAGAAGGACTAGCGAGGAGACCCAGTACTTC. It yields the protein CAWWRRTSEETQYF.

V and J are TRBV6-1 and TRBJ2-5, with 7 bases aligning to TRBD2. CDR3 length: 15 amino acids. Germline V gene sequence: CDR1 MNHNS, CDR2 SASEGT. V lost 1 base, J lost 3 bases, and 5 bases stayed unmatched. CDR3 coding DNA: TGTGCCAGCAGTGAAGGGGGGGGAGGTAAAGAGACCCAGTACTTC. Amino acids: CASSEGGGGKETQYF.

The V gene is TRBV18, the J gene TRBJ1-1; TRBD1 agrees at 8 bases. Per the germline V gene, CDR1 is KGHSH and CDR2 is LQKENI. The CDR3 runs to 14 residues. V was pared by 4 bases and J by 5 bases, with 6 bases of the junction left unmatched. The CDR3 here is CASSLSDRATEAFF. CDR3 coding DNA: TGTGCCAGCTCACTCTCGGACAGGGCAACTGAAGCTTTCTTT.

This clone was observed a few times. The chain joins TRBV10-1 to TRBJ1-1, with 7 bases fitting TRBD1. CDR1 and CDR2 (germline): WNHNN, SYGVQD (reference sequence). V gave up 4 bases and J gave up 1 base; unmatched junction bases: 6. CDR3 length: 15 amino acids. The CDR3 DNA sequence: TGCGCCAGCAGTGCTGGGACAGTAAAGAACACTGAAGCTTTCTTT. Encoded protein: CASSAGTVKNTEAFF.

This chain links TRBV2 with TRBJ1-1; TRBD1 is a possible D gene (6 bases). The V end was cut by 5 bases, the J end by 4 bases, with 11 bases between. The CDR3 loop spans 13 amino acids. CDR1 is SNHLY, CDR2 FYNNEI, per germline. CDR3 sequence (DNA): TGTGCCAGCAGTCCAGGGGACGGCACTGAAGCTTTCTTT. It specifies CASSPGDGTEAFF.

This chain links TRBV29-1 with TRBJ1-2; D gene unclear. CDR3 length: 13 amino acids. Trimming removed 0 bases at V and 8 bases at J, with 13 bases between. From germline, CDR1 is SQVTM and CDR2 ANQGSEA. CDR3 sequence: CSVEDAGREGYTF. As DNA, the CDR3 is TGCAGCGTTGAAGATGCAGGCCGGGAAGGCTACACCTTC.

V and J are TRBV6-6 and TRBJ2-3; D is possibly TRBD2 (6 bases). V gave up 0 bases and J gave up 9 bases, with 10 bases separating them. Germline CDR1 and CDR2: MNHNY and SVGAGI (reference sequence). The CDR3 is made up of 13 amino acids. CDR3 DNA sequence: TGTGCCAGCAGTTACTCTTTGGGGGGAACGCAGTATTTT. Its protein is CASSYSLGGTQYF.

This chain joins TRBV5-5 and TRBJ2-5, with TRBD2 matching 10 bases. From germline, CDR1 is SGHKS and CDR2 YYEKEE (reference sequence). CDR3 length equals 15 residues. V gave up 4 bases and J gave up 5 bases; unmatched junction bases: 8. CDR3 amino acids: CASSPRTSGWETQYF. The CDR3 DNA sequence: TGTGCCAGCAGCCCCCGGACTAGCGGTTGGGAGACCCAGTACTTC. Variable domain in full (rest from reference TRBV5-5 and TRBJ2-5): DAGVTQSPTHLIKTRGQQVTLRCSPISGHKSVSWYQQVLGQGPQFIFQYYEKEERGRGNFPDRFSARQFPNYSSELNVNALLLGDSALYLCASSPRTSGWETQYFGPGTRLLVL.

The gene calls are TRBV6-1 and TRBJ1-1; 8 bases map to TRBD1. Germline V lookup: CDR1 MNHNS, CDR2 SASEGT. The CDR3 is 14 residues long. The ends lost 8 bases at V and 4 bases at J; junction bases unmatched: 9. CDR3 loop: CASGDRQGSTEAFF. The CDR3 nucleotides read TGTGCCAGCGGGGATAGACAGGGGTCCACTGAAGCTTTCTTT.